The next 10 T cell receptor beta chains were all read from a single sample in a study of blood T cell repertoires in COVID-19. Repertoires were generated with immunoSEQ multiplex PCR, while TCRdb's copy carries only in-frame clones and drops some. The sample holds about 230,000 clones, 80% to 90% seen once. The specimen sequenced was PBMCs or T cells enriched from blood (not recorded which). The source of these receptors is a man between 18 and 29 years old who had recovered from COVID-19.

CDR3 in DNA: TGTGCCAGCTCACCGCAGGGGGAGGGCTACACCTTC. Translating gives CASSPQGEGYTF. This chain connects TRBV18 to TRBJ1-2; TRBD1 matches at 7 bases. The CDR3 consists of 12 residues. V lost 3 bases and J lost 8; bases outside the gene matches: 3. Germline-derived CDR1 and CDR2 are KGHSH and LQKENI.

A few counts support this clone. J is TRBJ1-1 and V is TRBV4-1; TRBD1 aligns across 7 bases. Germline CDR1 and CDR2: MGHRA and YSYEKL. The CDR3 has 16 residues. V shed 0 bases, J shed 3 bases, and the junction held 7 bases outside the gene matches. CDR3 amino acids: CASSQDEGAGDTEAFF. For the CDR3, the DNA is TGCGCCAGCAGCCAAGATGAGGGGGCAGGAGACACTGAAGCTTTCTTT.

The CDR3 nucleotides read TGTGCCAGCAGCCTCTTACGACGGACAGGGCCAGGGGAGCAGTACTTC. Translating it yields CASSLLRRTGPGEQYF. This sequence joins TRBV7-3 and TRBJ2-7, with 8 bases that match TRBD1. This CDR3 comprises 16 residues. CDR1 and CDR2 from the germline V gene are SGHTA and FQGTGA. V lost 5 bases, J lost 7 bases, and 16 bases stayed unmatched. The whole variable domain, filled in from reference TRBV7-3 and TRBJ2-7, reads GAGVSQTPSNKVTEKGKYVELRCDPISGHTALYWYRQSLGQGPEFLIYFQGTGAADDSGLPNDRFFAVRPEGSVSTLKIQRTERGDSAVYLCASSLLRRTGPGEQYFGPGTRLTVT.

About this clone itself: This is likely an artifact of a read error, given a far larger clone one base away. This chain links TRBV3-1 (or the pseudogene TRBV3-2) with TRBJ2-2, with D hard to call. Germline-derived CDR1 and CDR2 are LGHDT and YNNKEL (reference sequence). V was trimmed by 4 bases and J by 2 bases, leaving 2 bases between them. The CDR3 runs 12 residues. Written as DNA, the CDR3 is TGTGCCAGCAGCCCTAACACCGGGGAGCTGTTTTTT. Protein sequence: CASSPNTGELFF.

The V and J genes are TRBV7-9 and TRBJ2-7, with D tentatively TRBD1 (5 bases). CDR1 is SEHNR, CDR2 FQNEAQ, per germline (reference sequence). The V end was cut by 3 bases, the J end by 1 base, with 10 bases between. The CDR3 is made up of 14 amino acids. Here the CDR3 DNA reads TGTGCCAGCAGCTTTTTCTCAGGGTCCTACGAGCAGTACTTC. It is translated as CASSFFSGSYEQYF. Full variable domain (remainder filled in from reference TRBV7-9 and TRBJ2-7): DTGVSQNPRHKITKRGQNVTFRCDPISEHNRLYWYRQTLGQGPEFLTYFQNEAQLEKSRLLSDRFSAERPKGSFSTLEIQRTEQGDSAMYLCASSFFSGSYEQYFGPGTRLTVT.

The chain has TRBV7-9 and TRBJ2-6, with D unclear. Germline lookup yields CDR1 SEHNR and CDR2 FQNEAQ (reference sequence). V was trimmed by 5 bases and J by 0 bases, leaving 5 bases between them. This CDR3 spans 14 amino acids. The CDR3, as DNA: TGTGCCAGCAGCCCCAACTCTGGGGCCAACGTCCTGACTTTC. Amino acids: CASSPNSGANVLTF.

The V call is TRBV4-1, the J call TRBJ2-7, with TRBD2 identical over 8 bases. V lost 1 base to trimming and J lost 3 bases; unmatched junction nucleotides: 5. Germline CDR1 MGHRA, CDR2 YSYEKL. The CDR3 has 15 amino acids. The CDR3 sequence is CASSQVFAGGYEQYF. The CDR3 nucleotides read TGCGCCAGCAGCCAAGTATTTGCGGGAGGCTACGAGCAGTACTTC.

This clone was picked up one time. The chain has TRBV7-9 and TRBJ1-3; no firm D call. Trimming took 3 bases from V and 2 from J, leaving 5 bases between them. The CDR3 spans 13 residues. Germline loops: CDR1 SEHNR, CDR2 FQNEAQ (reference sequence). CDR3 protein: CASSLLAGNTIYF. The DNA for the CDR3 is TGTGCCAGCAGCTTGTTAGCTGGAAACACCATATATTTT.

This chain's CDR3 is CSVTDPTGTEFYNEQFF. The CDR3 DNA follows: TGCAGCGTTACTGACCCCACCGGGACAGAGTTTTACAATGAGCAGTTCTTC. The chain joins TRBV29-1 to TRBJ2-1, with 7 bases matching TRBD1. V lost 5 bases to trimming and J lost 4 bases; unmatched junction nucleotides: 17. This CDR3 has 17 amino acids. CDR1 is SQVTM, CDR2 ANQGSEA, per germline.

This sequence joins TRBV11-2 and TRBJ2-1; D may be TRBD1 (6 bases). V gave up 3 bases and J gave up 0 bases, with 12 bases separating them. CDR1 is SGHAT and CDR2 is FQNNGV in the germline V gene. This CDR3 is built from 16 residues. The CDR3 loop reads CASSLGHSSSYNEQFF. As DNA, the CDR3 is TGTGCCAGCAGCTTGGGACACTCGAGCTCCTACAATGAGCAGTTCTTC.